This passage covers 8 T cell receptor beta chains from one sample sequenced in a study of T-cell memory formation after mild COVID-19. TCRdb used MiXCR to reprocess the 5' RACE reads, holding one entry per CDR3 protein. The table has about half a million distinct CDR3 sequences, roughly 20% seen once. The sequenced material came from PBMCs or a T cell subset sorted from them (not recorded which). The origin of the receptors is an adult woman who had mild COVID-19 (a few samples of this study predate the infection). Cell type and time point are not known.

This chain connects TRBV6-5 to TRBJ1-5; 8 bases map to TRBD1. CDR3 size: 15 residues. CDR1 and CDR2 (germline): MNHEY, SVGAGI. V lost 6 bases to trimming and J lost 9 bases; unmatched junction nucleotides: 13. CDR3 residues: CASRGKTGASGPQHF. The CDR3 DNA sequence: TGTGCCAGCAGGGGAAAGACAGGGGCCTCGGGGCCCCAGCATTTT.

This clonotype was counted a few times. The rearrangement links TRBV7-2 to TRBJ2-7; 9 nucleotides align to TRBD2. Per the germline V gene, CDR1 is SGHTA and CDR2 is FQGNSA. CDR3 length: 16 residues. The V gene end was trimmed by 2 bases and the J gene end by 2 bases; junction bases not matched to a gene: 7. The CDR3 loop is CASSLQGLAAPYEQYF. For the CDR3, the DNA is TGTGCCAGCAGCTTACAGGGACTAGCCGCGCCCTACGAGCAGTACTTC. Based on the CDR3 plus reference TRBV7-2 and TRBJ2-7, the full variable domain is GAGVSQSPSNKVTEKGKDVELRCDPISGHTALYWYRQSLGQGLEFLIYFQGNSAPDKSGLPSDRFSAERTGGSVSTLTIQRTQQEDSAVYLCASSLQGLAAPYEQYFGPGTRLTVT.

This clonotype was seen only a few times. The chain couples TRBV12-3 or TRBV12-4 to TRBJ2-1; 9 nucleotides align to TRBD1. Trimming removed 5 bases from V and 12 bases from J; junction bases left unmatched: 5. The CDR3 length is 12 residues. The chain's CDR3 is CASSATGGWQFF. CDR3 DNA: TGTGCCAGCAGTGCGACAGGGGGTTGGCAGTTCTTC.

The CDR3 sequence is CATSSPRQGWGYTF. CDR3 coding DNA: TGTGCCACCAGCAGTCCACGACAGGGCTGGGGCTACACCTTC. The chain is built from TRBV15 and TRBJ1-2; TRBD1 matches at 7 bases. CDR1 and CDR2 (germline): LNHNV, YYDKDF (reference sequence). The CDR3 length is 14 residues. V lost 3 bases and J lost 8; bases outside the gene matches: 9.

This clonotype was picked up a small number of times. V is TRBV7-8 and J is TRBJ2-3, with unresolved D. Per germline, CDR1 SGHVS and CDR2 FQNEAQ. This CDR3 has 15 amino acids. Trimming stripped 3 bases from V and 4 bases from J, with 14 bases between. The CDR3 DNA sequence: TGTGCCAGCAGCTTCGGGCTATTGGGTCCAGATACGCAGTATTTT. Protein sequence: CASSFGLLGPDTQYF. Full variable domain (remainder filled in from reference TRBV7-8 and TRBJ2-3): GAGVSQSPRYKVAKRGQDVALRCDPISGHVSLFWYQQALGQGPEFLTYFQNEAQLDKSGLPSDRFFAERPEGSVSTLKIQRTQQEDSAVYLCASSFGLLGPDTQYFGPGTRLTVL.

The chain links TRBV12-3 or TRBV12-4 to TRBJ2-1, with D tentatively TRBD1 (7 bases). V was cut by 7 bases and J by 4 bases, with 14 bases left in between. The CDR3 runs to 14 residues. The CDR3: CASNPGGTYNEQFF. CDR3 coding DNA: TGTGCCAGCAACCCAGGGGGGACTTACAATGAGCAGTTCTTC.

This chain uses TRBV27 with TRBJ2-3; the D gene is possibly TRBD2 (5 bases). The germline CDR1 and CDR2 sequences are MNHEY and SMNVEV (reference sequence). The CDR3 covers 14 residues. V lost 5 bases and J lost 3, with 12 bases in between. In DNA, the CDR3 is TGTGCCAGCAGTGCCCCCACTAGTACAGATACGCAGTATTTT. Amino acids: CASSAPTSTDTQYF.

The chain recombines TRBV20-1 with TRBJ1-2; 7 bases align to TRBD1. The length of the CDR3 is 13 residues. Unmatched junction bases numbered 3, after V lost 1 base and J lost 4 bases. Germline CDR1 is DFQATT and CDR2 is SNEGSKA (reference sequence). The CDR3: CSARGTGLYGYTF. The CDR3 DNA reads TGCAGTGCTAGAGGGACAGGCCTCTATGGCTACACCTTC.